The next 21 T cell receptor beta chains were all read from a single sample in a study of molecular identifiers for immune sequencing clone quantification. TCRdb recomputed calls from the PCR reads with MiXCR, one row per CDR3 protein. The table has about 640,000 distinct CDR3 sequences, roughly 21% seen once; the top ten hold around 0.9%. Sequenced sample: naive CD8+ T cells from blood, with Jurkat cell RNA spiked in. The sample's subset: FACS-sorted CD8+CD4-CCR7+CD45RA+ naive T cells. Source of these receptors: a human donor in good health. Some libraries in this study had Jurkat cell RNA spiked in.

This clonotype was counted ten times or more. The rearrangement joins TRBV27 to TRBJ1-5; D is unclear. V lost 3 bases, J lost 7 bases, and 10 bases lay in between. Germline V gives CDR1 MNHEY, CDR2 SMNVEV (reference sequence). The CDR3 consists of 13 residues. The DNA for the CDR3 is TGTGCCAGCAGTTTGGGTGCCACACAGCCCCAGCATTTT. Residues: CASSLGATQPQHF.

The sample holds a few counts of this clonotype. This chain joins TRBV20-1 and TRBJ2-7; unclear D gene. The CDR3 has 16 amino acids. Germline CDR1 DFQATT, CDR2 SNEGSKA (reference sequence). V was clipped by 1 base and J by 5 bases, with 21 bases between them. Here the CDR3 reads CSARALETSPWHEQYF. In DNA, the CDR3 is TGCAGTGCTAGAGCCCTAGAGACATCCCCATGGCACGAGCAGTACTTC.

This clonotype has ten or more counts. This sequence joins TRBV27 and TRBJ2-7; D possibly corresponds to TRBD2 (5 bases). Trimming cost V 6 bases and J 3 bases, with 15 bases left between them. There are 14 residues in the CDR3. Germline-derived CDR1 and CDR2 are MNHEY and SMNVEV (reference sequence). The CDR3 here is CASSLAGALYEQYF. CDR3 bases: TGTGCCAGCAGCTTGGCGGGTGCCCTCTACGAGCAGTACTTC.

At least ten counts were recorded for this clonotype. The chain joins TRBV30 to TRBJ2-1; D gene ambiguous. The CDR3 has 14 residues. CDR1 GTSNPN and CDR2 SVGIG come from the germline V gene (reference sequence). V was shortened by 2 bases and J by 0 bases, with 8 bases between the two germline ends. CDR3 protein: CAWSPPASYNEQFF. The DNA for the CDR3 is TGTGCCTGGAGTCCCCCGGCCTCCTACAATGAGCAGTTCTTC.

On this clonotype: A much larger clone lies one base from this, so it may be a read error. Written as DNA, the CDR3 is TGCAGTGCTAGAGATATTGGTTCGGGGGGTTACAAAAACATTCGGTACTTC. Encoded protein: CSARDIGSGGYKNIRYF. The chain employs TRBV20-1 and TRBJ2-4, with 7 bases matching TRBD2. The CDR3 loop spans 17 amino acids. The germline CDR1 and CDR2 sequences are DFQATT and SNEGSKA (reference sequence).

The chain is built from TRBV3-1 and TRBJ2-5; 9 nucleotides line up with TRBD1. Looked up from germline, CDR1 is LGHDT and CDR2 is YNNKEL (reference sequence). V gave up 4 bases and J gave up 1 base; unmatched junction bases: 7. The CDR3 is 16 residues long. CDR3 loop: CASSLSGTGLQETQYF. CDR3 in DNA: TGTGCCAGCAGCCTTTCCGGGACAGGGCTCCAAGAGACCCAGTACTTC.

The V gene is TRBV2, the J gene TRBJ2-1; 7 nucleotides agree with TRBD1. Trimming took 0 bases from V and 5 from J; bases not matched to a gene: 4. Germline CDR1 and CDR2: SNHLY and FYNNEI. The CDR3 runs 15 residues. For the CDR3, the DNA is TGTGCCAGCAGTGAAGCGCCGGGACAGAACAATGAGCAGTTCTTC. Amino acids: CASSEAPGQNNEQFF.

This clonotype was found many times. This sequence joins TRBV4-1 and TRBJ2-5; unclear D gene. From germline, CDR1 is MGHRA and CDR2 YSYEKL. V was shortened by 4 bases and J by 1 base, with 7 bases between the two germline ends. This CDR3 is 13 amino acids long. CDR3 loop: CASSRTLQETQYF. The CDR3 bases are TGCGCCAGCAGCCGGACCCTCCAAGAGACCCAGTACTTC.

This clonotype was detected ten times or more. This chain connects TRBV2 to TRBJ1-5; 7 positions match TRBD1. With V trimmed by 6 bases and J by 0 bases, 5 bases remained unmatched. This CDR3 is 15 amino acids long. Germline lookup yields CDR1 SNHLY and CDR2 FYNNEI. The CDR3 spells CASRGQIDSNQPQHF. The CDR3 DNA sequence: TGTGCCAGCAGGGGACAGATTGATAGCAATCAGCCCCAGCATTTT.

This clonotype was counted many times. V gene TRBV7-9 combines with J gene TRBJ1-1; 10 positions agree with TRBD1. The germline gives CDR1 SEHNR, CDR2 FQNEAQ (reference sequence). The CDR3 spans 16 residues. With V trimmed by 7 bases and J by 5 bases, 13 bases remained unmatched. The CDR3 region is CASNYRTGGNGTEAFF. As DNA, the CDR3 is TGTGCCAGCAACTATAGGACAGGGGGAAATGGTACTGAAGCTTTCTTT.

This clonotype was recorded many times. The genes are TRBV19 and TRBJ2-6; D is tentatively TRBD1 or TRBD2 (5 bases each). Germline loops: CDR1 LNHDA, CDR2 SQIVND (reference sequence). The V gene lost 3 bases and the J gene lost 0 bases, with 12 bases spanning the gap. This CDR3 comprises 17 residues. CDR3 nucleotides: TGTGCCAGTAGTATCGGGACCGATATCTCTGGGGCCAACGTCCTGACTTTC. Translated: CASSIGTDISGANVLTF.

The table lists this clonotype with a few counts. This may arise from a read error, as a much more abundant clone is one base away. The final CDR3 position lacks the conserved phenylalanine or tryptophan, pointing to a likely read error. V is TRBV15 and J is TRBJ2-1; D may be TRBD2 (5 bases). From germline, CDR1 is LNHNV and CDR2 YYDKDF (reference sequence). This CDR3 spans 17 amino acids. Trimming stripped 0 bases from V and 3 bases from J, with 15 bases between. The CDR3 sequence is CATSRDRAPRVYNEQFS. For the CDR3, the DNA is TGTGCCACCAGCAGAGATCGGGCACCGCGGGTCTACAATGAGCAGTTCTCC.

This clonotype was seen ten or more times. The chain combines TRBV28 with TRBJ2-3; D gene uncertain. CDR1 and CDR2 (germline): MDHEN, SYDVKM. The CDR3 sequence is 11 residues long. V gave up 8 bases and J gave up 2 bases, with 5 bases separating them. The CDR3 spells CASGYTDTQYF. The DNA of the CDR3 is TGTGCCAGCGGGTACACAGATACGCAGTATTTT.

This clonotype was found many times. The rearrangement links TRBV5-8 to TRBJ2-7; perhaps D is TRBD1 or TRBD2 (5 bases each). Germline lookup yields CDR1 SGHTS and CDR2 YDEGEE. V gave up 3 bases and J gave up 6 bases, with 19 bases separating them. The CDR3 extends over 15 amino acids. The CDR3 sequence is CASSYPDGAFGEQYF. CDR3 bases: TGTGCCAGCAGCTACCCAGACGGGGCTTTTGGCGAGCAGTACTTC. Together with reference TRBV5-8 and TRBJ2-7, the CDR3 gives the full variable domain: EAGVTQSPTHLIKTRGQQATLRCSPISGHTSVYWYQQALGLGLQFLLWYDEGEERNRGNFPPRFSGRQFPNYSSELNVNALELEDSALYLCASSYPDGAFGEQYFGPGTRLTVT.

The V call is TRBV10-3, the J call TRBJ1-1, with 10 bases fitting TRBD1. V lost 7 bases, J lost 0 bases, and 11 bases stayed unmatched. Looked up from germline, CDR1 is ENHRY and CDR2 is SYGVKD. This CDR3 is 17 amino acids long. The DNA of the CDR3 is TGTGCCATCACCACGCTGGACAGGGGGGCCATGAACACTGAAGCTTTCTTT. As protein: CAITTLDRGAMNTEAFF.

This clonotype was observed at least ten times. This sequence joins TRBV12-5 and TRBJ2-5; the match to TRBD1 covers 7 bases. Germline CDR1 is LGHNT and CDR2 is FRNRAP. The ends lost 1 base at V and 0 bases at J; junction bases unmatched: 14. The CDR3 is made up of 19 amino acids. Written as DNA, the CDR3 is TGTGCTAGTGGTTTGGGCAGTACCCGACAGGGACAGTACCAAGAGACCCAGTACTTC. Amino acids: CASGLGSTRQGQYQETQYF.

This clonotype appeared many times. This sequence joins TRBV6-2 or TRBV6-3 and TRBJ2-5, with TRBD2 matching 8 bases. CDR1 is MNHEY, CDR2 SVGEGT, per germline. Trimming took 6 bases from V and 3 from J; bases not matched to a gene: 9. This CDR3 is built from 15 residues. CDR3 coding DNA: TGTGCCAGCAGCTTGTCCCCGGGAGGGGAAGAGACCCAGTACTTC. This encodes CASSLSPGGEETQYF.

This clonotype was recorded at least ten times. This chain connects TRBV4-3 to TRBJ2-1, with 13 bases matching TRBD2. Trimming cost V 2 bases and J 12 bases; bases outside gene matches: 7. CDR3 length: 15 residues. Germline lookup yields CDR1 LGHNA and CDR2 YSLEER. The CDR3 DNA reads TGCGCCAGCAGCCAACCCGGACTAGCGGGAGAAGGGCAGTTCTTC. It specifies CASSQPGLAGEGQFF.

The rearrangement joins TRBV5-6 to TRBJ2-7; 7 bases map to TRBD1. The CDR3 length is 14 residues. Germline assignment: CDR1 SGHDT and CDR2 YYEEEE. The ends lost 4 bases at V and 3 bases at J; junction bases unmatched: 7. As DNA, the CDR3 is TGTGCCAGCAGCCATCACGGGACAGACTACGAGCAGTACTTC. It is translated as CASSHHGTDYEQYF.

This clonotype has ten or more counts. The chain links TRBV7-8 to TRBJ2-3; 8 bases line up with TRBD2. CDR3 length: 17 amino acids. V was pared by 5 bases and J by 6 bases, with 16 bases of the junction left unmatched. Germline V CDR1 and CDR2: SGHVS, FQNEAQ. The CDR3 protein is CASSLIFFGGAGDTQYF. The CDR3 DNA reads TGTGCCAGCAGCCTAATATTTTTCGGGGGGGCCGGGGATACGCAGTATTTT.

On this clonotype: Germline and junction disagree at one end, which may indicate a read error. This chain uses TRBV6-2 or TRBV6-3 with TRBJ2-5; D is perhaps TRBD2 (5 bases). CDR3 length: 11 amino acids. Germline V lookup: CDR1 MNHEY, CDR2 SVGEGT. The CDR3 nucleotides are TGTGCCAGCAGTTCCGGGGAGACCCAGTGCTTC. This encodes CASSSGETQCF.